Below are 25 T cell receptor beta chains sequenced from a single sample in a study of regulatory and conventional T cells in RAG deficiency (dated by TCRdb to the late 2010s). Library generation was performed with the immunoSEQ multiplex PCR assay. TCRdb limited this immuneACCESS table to in-frame rearrangements with V and J called. A share of clones is missing; checked studies link under half to unresolved V genes, and the rest is unexplained. The sample table holds about 30,000 clones, of which approximately 96% were seen once. The ten largest clones represent approximately 0.35% of the sample. Before genomic DNA was extracted, conventional CD4+ T cells were isolated from blood as CD25-low CD127-high cells. A further study also used this sample, focusing on regulatory T cells. According to the second study: The multiplex PCR relied on 52 forward TRBV primers and 13 reverse TRBJ primers, and amplification bias was corrected through assay-based and computational methods.

The sample comprised CD25- CD4+ T cells sorted from blood. Receptors originate from a human donor in good health.

The CDR3, as DNA: TGTGCCAGCAGCCCCCCCGGAGGGGGCCACGCGACCCAGTACTTC. As protein: CASSPPGGGHATQYF. The chain recombines TRBV7-9 with TRBJ2-5; tentative D call: TRBD1 (7 bases). This CDR3 has 15 amino acids. Per germline, CDR1 SEHNR and CDR2 FQNEAQ (reference sequence). V was cut by 5 bases and J by 7 bases, with 20 bases left in between.

The chain has TRBV4-2 and TRBJ2-2; 7 bases are shared with TRBD2. Per the germline V gene, CDR1 is LGHNA and CDR2 is YNFKEQ. Losses at the gene ends were 4 bases for V and 3 bases for J; bases not matched to a gene: 8. The CDR3 consists of 16 residues. The DNA for the CDR3 is TGTGCCAGCAGCCCGGCTGGGCTAGCGGACACCGGGGAGCTGTTTTTT. It codes for CASSPAGLADTGELFF.

The J gene is TRBJ2-7, the V gene TRBV5-1; maybe TRBD2 (5 bases). Germline V CDR1 and CDR2: SGHRS, YFSETQ. This CDR3 is built from 14 residues. The ends were cut back, 2 bases at V and 0 bases at J, with 9 bases in the middle. Here the CDR3 reads CASSLLVSSYEQYF. The CDR3 coding sequence is TGCGCCAGCAGCTTACTAGTAAGCTCCTACGAGCAGTACTTC.

The chain is built from TRBV7-9 and TRBJ1-4; D uncertain. V dropped 2 bases and J dropped 3 bases, with 10 bases sitting between them. Germline CDR1 and CDR2: SEHNR and FQNEAQ (reference sequence). This CDR3 region has 15 residues. This chain's CDR3 is CASSLSQVPNEKLFF. Here the CDR3 DNA reads TGTGCCAGCAGCTTATCCCAGGTTCCTAATGAAAAACTGTTTTTT.

CDR3 sequence (DNA): TGTGCCAGCAGCCCGGGACAGCCAGGAGAAAAACTGTTTTTT. It yields the protein CASSPGQPGEKLFF. This chain uses TRBV5-6 with TRBJ1-4; 7 bases fit TRBD1. From germline, CDR1 is SGHDT and CDR2 YYEEEE. CDR3 length: 14 residues. The V segment lost 4 bases and the J segment 8 bases; nucleotides outside the gene matches: 8.

The J gene is TRBJ2-3, the V gene TRBV2; D unclear. The CDR3 consists of 13 residues. The germline V gene encodes CDR1 SNHLY and CDR2 FYNNEI. V was clipped by 7 bases and J by 2 bases, with 10 bases between them. The DNA of the CDR3 is TGTGCCAGCATCCGGAGATCCACAGATACGCAGTATTTT. Translation gives CASIRRSTDTQYF.

The chain combines TRBV7-2 with TRBJ2-5; D possibly corresponds to TRBD2 (5 bases). The CDR3 runs to 13 residues. In germline, CDR1 is SGHTA, CDR2 FQGNSA. Trimming left V 5 bases short and J 2 bases short, with 9 bases between. The chain's CDR3 is CASSLLGQETQYF. The CDR3 region has the DNA TGTGCCAGCAGCCTACTAGGGCAAGAGACCCAGTACTTC.

This clone was found once. J is TRBJ2-5 and V is TRBV5-1; D gene unclear. In germline, CDR1 is SGHRS, CDR2 YFSETQ. Trimming took off 4 bases at V and 5 bases at J, with 6 bases between the two ends. The CDR3 consists of 11 residues. In DNA, the CDR3 is TGCGCCAGCAGCACATCGGAGACCCAGTACTTC. As protein: CASSTSETQYF.

The V call is TRBV29-1, the J call TRBJ1-2; TRBD1 matches at 7 bases. Germline V gives CDR1 SQVTM, CDR2 ANQGSEA. The CDR3 totals 12 residues. Unmatched junction bases numbered 11, after V lost 4 bases and J lost 12 bases. The CDR3 is CSVGRTGMINTF. CDR3 sequence (DNA): TGCAGCGTTGGGCGGACAGGAATGATCAACACCTTC.

This sequence joins TRBV6-5 and TRBJ1-1; a weak D match, TRBD1 (5 bases). This CDR3 region has 15 residues. Germline V gene lookup returns CDR1 MNHEY and CDR2 SVGAGI. Trimming left V 6 bases short and J 4 bases short, with 18 bases between. CDR3 residues: CASSRQTLGGTEAFF. CDR3 nucleotide sequence: TGTGCCAGCAGCCGCCAAACACTCGGGGGCACTGAAGCTTTCTTT.

The chain uses TRBV4-1 and TRBJ2-3, with 9 bases identical to TRBD2. From germline, CDR1 is MGHRA and CDR2 YSYEKL. The J segment lost 3 bases and the V segment lost 4 bases, leaving 8 bases of the junction unmatched. The length of the CDR3 is 16 residues. The CDR3 protein is CASSLYSGSKTDTQYF. CDR3 DNA: TGCGCCAGCAGCCTTTATAGCGGGAGCAAGACAGATACGCAGTATTTT.

J is TRBJ2-7 and V is TRBV5-1; tentatively, D is TRBD1 (6 bases). The CDR3 is 15 amino acids. Germline lookup yields CDR1 SGHRS and CDR2 YFSETQ. V was trimmed by 0 bases and J by 1 base, leaving 11 bases between them. CDR3 nucleotides: TGCGCCAGCAGCTTGGAGACAGGCCCTTCCTACGAGCAGTACTTC. Translated: CASSLETGPSYEQYF.

This clone was seen once. This chain uses TRBV5-6 with TRBJ1-3, with a tentative D call TRBD1 (5 bases). The CDR3 is made up of 12 amino acids. Trimming pared 7 bases from V and 4 bases from J, leaving 9 bases between. Germline CDR1 reads SGHDT; CDR2 reads YYEEEE. CDR3: CASGAGGNTIYF. The CDR3 DNA reads as TGTGCCAGCGGCGCAGGGGGAAACACCATATATTTT.

The chain couples TRBV5-4 to TRBJ2-7; 7 bases map to TRBD1. Per germline, CDR1 SGHNT and CDR2 YYREEE (reference sequence). CDR3 length equals 14 residues. The V segment lost 4 bases and the J segment 1 base; nucleotides outside the gene matches: 5. CDR3: CASSPGQDSYEQYF. In nucleotides, the CDR3 is TGTGCCAGCAGCCCAGGACAGGATTCCTACGAGCAGTACTTC.

This chain links TRBV30 with TRBJ2-4; 8 positions agree with TRBD2. The CDR3 is made up of 16 amino acids. The germline CDR1 and CDR2 sequences are GTSNPN and SVGIG (reference sequence). V lost 0 bases to trimming and J lost 1 base; unmatched junction nucleotides: 5. DNA for the CDR3: TGTGCCTGGAGTGTAGCGGGAGTCGGGGCCAAAAACATTCAGTACTTC. Translation gives CAWSVAGVGAKNIQYF.

This clone has just one count. V and J are TRBV2 and TRBJ1-5, with TRBD1 matching over 8 bases. V was pared by 6 bases and J by 2 bases, with 9 bases of the junction left unmatched. In germline, CDR1 is SNHLY, CDR2 FYNNEI. CDR3 length equals 16 residues. The CDR3 loop reads CASRGGTGVRNQPQHF. The CDR3 DNA reads as TGTGCCAGCAGGGGGGGGACAGGTGTTCGCAATCAGCCCCAGCATTTT.

This chain joins TRBV11-2 and TRBJ1-6; the D is unclear. Per germline, CDR1 SGHAT and CDR2 FQNNGV. The V end was cut by 5 bases, the J end by 4 bases, with 6 bases between. The CDR3 loop spans 13 amino acids. In DNA, the CDR3 is TGTGCCAGCAGCCCCGGTTATAATTCACCCCTCCACTTT. It translates to CASSPGYNSPLHF.

The genes are TRBV30 and TRBJ1-2; D possibly corresponds to TRBD1 (5 bases). The germline CDR1 and CDR2 sequences are GTSNPN and SVGIG (reference sequence). V gave up 0 bases and J gave up 5 bases, with 22 bases separating them. The CDR3 is made up of 17 amino acids. CDR3 nucleotide sequence: TGTGCCTGGAGTGTAAGGGCAGGCGGGGCGCAAAAGTATGGCTACACCTTC. Amino acid sequence: CAWSVRAGGAQKYGYTF.

This clone was detected once. The V call is TRBV30, the J call TRBJ1-1, with D maybe TRBD1 (6 bases). The germline V gene has CDR1 GTSNPN and CDR2 SVGIG (reference sequence). Trimming pared 2 bases from V and 6 bases from J, leaving 13 bases between. The length of the CDR3 is 13 residues. This CDR3 reads CAWSPQGSAEAFF. The CDR3 DNA reads as TGTGCCTGGAGTCCCCAGGGGTCCGCTGAAGCTTTCTTT.

The chain joins TRBV15 to TRBJ2-7; 10 bases line up with TRBD1. This CDR3 is built from 17 residues. CDR1 and CDR2 from the germline V gene are LNHNV and YYDKDF (reference sequence). V was clipped by 1 base and J by 4 bases; unmatched bases: 10. CDR3 bases: TGTGCCACCAGCAGAGGGGGCCGGGACAGGGGAAAGTACGAGCAGTACTTC. Its translation is CATSRGGRDRGKYEQYF.

The V call is TRBV5-1, the J call TRBJ1-1; 7 positions match TRBD1. Germline assignment: CDR1 SGHRS and CDR2 YFSETQ. Unmatched junction bases numbered 10, after V lost 4 bases and J lost 4 bases. The CDR3 runs to 15 residues. The CDR3 sequence: CASSLEDRPATEAFF. For the CDR3, the DNA is TGCGCCAGCAGCCTAGAGGACAGGCCGGCCACTGAAGCTTTCTTT.

The chain couples TRBV6-5 to TRBJ2-1; a weak D match, TRBD1 (6 bases). V was pared by 5 bases and J by 7 bases, with 15 bases between. The CDR3 loop spans 14 amino acids. CDR1 and CDR2 (germline): MNHEY, SVGAGI. CDR3 sequence reads: CASSPRQVRNEQFF. CDR3 coding DNA: TGTGCCAGCAGTCCCCGACAGGTCCGAAATGAGCAGTTCTTC.

The chain has TRBV7-2 and TRBJ2-1; 9 bases fit TRBD1. The CDR3 has 15 residues. CDR1 is SGHTA, CDR2 FQGNSA, per germline. J lost 6 bases, V lost 1 base, and 4 bases had no gene match. The CDR3 reads CASSLVTGGGNEQFF. CDR3 DNA: TGTGCCAGCAGCTTAGTGACAGGGGGGGGCAATGAGCAGTTCTTC.

V is TRBV4-1 and J is TRBJ2-3; 9 bases align to TRBD2. Trimming removed 5 bases from V and 10 bases from J; junction bases left unmatched: 13. The CDR3 has 15 amino acids. The germline V gene has CDR1 MGHRA and CDR2 YSYEKL. This chain's CDR3 is CASSELAGGLLSQYF. Here the CDR3 DNA reads TGCGCCAGCAGCGAACTAGCGGGCGGCCTACTTTCGCAGTATTTT.

V usage is TRBV19 and J usage is TRBJ2-3; TRBD2 matches at 8 bases. The V gene end was trimmed by 7 bases and the J gene end by 4 bases; junction bases not matched to a gene: 19. Germline values: CDR1 LNHDA, CDR2 SQIVND (reference sequence). This CDR3 region has 18 residues. The CDR3 protein is CASKRTNSGTGGADTQYF. The CDR3 region has the DNA TGTGCCAGTAAGAGGACTAACTCGGGGACGGGAGGGGCAGATACGCAGTATTTT.